This TCR beta chain came from a study of blood T cell repertoires in COVID-19. The authors' processing: Reference gene primer amplification gave nucleated cell count estimates. Generated by immunoSEQ multiplex PCR, the TCRdb table keeps only in-frame clones and is missing some. V and J calls plus clone size are reproduced from that table; the DNA served to infer D and trimming. The table records some 110,000 clones, roughly nine tenths of them present only once. Germline V gives CDR1 MDHEN, CDR2 SYDVKM. The CDR3 length is 14 residues. Trimming shortened V by 3 bases and J by 6 bases, and 12 bases separated the two germline ends.

This receptor was obtained from a man aged 65 to 85 who had recovered from COVID-19. Specimen: peripheral blood. The chain couples TRBV28 to TRBJ1-3; D remains unclear. The CDR3 protein is CASSLGSWVNTIYF. DNA of the CDR3: TGTGCCAGCAGTTTGGGCAGCTGGGTAAACACCATATATTTT.